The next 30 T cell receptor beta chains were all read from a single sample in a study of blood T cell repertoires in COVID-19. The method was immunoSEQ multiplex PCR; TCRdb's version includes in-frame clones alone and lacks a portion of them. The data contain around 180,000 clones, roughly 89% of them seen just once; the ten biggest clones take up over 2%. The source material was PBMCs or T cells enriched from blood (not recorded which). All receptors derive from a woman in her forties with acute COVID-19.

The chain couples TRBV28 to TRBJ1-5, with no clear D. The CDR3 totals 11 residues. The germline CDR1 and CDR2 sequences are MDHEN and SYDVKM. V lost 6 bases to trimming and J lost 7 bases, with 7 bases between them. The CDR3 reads CASSQMQPQHF. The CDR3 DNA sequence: TGTGCCAGCAGCCAAATGCAGCCCCAGCATTTT.

CDR3 residues: CASSNLIGSIETQYF. CDR3 DNA: TGTGCCAGTAGCAATCTTATAGGGAGTATTGAGACCCAGTACTTC. The V and J genes are TRBV19 and TRBJ2-5; the D gene is possibly TRBD2 (5 bases). Germline V gene data show CDR1 as LNHDA and CDR2 as SQIVND (reference sequence). V dropped 6 bases and J dropped 5 bases, with 19 bases sitting between them. This CDR3 comprises 15 residues.

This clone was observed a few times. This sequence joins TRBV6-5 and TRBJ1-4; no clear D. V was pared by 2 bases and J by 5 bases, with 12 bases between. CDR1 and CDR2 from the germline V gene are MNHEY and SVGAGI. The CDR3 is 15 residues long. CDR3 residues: CASSYTAGVNEKLFF. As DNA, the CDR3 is TGTGCCAGCAGTTACACTGCCGGAGTAAATGAAAAACTGTTTTTT.

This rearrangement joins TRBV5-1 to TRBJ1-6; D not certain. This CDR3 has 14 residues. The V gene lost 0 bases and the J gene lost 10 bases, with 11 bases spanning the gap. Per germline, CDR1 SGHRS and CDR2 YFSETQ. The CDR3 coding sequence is TGCGCCAGCAGCTTGGAGGGAGGAGGCTCACCCCTCCACTTT. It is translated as CASSLEGGGSPLHF.

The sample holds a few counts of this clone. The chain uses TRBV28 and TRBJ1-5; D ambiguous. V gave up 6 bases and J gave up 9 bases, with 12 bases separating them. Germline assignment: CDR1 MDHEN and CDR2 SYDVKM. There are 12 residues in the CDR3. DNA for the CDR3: TGTGCCAGCAGCCTCCTGCGTGGGCCCCAGCATTTT. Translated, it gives CASSLLRGPQHF.

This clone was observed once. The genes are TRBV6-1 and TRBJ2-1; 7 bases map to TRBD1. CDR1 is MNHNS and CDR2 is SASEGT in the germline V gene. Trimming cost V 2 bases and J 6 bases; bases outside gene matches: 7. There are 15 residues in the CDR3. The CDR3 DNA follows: TGTGCCAGCAGTGAACCAACAGGGGTAAGCAATGAGCAGTTCTTC. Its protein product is CASSEPTGVSNEQFF.

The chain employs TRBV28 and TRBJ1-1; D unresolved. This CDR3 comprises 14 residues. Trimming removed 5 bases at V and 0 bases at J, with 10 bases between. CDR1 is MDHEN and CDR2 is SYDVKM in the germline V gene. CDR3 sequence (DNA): TGTGCCAGCAGTGGGCAGGTGATGAACACTGAAGCTTTCTTT. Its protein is CASSGQVMNTEAFF.

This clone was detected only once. The CDR3 sequence is CASMEGSGNQPQHF. The CDR3 coding sequence is TGCGCCAGCATGGAGGGGAGCGGCAATCAGCCCCAGCATTTT. The V and J genes are TRBV10-2 and TRBJ1-5; perhaps TRBD1 as D (5 bases). With 7 bases removed from V and 2 bases from J, the gap between germline ends came to 12 bases. The CDR3 spans 14 residues. The germline gives CDR1 WSHSY, CDR2 SAAADI.

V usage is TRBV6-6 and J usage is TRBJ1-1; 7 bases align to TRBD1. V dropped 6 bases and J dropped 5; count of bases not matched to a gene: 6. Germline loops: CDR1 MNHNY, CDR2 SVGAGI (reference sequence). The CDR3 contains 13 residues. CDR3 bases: TGTGCCAGCAGCGCTCAGGGGGGAACTGAAGCTTTCTTT. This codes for CASSAQGGTEAFF.

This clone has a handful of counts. CDR3 loop: CASSQDRWAAPYGYTF. CDR3 DNA: TGTGCCAGCAGCCAAGATCGCTGGGCAGCCCCCTATGGCTACACCTTC. The V and J genes are TRBV3-1 (or the pseudogene TRBV3-2) and TRBJ1-2, with D hard to call. The CDR3 runs 16 residues. CDR1 and CDR2 from the germline V gene are LGHDT and YNNKEL (reference sequence). V was cut by 0 bases and J by 4 bases, with 15 bases left in between.

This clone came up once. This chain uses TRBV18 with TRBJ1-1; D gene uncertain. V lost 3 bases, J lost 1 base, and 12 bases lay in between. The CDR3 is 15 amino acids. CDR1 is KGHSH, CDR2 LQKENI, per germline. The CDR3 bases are TGTGCCAGCTCACCCCCGACCGGGAGGAACACTGAAGCTTTCTTT. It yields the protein CASSPPTGRNTEAFF. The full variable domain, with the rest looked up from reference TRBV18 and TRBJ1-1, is NAGVMQNPRHLVRRRGQEARLRCSPMKGHSHVYWYRQLPEEGLKFMVYLQKENIIDESGMPKERFSAEFPKEGPSILRIQQVVRGDSAAYFCASSPPTGRNTEAFFGQGTRLTVV.

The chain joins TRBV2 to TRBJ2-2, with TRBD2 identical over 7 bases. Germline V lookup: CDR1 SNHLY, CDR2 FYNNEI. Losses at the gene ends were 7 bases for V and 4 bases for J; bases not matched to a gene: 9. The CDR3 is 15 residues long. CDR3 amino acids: CASNDGGGSTGELFF. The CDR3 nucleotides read TGTGCCAGCAATGACGGCGGGGGTTCCACCGGGGAGCTGTTTTTT.

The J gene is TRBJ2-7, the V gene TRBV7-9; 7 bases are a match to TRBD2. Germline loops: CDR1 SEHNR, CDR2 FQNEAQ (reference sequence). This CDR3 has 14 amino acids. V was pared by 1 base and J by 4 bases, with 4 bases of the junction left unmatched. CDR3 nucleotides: TGTGCCAGCAGCTTAGTGTCTAGCGGATACGAGCAGTACTTC. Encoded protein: CASSLVSSGYEQYF.

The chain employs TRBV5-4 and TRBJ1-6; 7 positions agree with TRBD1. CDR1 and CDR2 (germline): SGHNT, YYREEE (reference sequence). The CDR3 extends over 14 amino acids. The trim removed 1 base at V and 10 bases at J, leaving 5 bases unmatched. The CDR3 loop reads CASSLKGARSPLHF. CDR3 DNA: TGTGCCAGCAGCTTGAAGGGGGCAAGGTCACCCCTCCACTTT. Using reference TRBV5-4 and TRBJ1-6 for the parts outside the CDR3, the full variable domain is ETGVTQSPTHLIKTRGQQVTLRCSSQSGHNTVSWYQQALGQGPQFIFQYYREEENGRGNFPPRFSGLQFPNYSSELNVNALELDDSALYLCASSLKGARSPLHFGNGTRLTVT.

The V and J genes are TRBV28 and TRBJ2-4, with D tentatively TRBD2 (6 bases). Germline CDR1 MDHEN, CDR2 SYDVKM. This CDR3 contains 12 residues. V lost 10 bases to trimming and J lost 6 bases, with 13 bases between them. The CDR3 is CATSVGGNIQYF. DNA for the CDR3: TGTGCCACCTCGGTCGGGGGAAACATTCAGTACTTC.

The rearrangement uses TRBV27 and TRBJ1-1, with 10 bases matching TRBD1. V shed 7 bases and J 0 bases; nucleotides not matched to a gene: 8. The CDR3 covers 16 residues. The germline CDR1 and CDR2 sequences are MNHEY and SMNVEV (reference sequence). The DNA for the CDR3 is TGTGCCAGCAAGGACTGGGACAGGGGCATGAACACTGAAGCTTTCTTT. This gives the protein CASKDWDRGMNTEAFF.

CDR3 sequence: CASTMTGPNYGYTF. The DNA of the CDR3 is TGTGCCAGCACGATGACAGGGCCCAACTATGGCTACACCTTC. V and J are TRBV6-5 and TRBJ1-2; 7 bases line up with TRBD1. CDR3 size: 14 residues. The junction had 7 bases not matched to a gene; V was cut back by 7 bases and J by 2 bases. Germline V lookup: CDR1 MNHEY, CDR2 SVGAGI.

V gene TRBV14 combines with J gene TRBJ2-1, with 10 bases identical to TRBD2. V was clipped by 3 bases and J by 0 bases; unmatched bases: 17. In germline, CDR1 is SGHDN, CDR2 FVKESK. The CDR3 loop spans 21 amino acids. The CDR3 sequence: CASSHLRRASGGRSSYNEQFF. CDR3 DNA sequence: TGTGCCAGCAGCCACCTTAGGCGGGCTAGCGGGGGCCGAAGCTCCTACAATGAGCAGTTCTTC.

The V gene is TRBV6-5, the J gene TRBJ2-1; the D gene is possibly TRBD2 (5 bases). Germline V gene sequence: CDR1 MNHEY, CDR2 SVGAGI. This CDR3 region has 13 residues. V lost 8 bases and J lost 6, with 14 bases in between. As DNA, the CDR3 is TGTGCCAGCCAGGAAGGCGGAGGCAATGAGCAGTTCTTC. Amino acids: CASQEGGGNEQFF.

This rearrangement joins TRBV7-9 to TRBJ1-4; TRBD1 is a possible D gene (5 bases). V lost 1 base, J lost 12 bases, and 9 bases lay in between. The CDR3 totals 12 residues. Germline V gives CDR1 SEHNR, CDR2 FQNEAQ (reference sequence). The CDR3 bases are TGTGCCAGCAGCTTAGGCGGGGACCAACTGTTTTTT. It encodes CASSLGGDQLFF.

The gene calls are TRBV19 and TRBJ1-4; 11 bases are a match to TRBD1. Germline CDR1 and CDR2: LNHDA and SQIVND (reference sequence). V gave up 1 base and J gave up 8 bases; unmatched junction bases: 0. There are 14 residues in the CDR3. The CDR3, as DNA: TGTGCCAGTAGTATAGGGACAGGGGGCGAAAAACTGTTTTTT. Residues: CASSIGTGGEKLFF.

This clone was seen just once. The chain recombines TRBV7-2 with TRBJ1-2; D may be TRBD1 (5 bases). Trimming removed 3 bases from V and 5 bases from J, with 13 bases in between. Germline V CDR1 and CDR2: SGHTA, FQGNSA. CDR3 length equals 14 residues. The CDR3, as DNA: TGTGCCAGCAGCTTTCCAGGGACTATTTATGGCTACACCTTC. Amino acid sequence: CASSFPGTIYGYTF.

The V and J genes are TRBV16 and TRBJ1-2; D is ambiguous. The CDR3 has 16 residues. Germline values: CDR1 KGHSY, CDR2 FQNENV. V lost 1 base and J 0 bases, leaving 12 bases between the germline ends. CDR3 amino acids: CASSQFGERANYGYTF. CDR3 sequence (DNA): TGTGCCAGCAGCCAATTTGGTGAGAGAGCTAACTATGGCTACACCTTC.

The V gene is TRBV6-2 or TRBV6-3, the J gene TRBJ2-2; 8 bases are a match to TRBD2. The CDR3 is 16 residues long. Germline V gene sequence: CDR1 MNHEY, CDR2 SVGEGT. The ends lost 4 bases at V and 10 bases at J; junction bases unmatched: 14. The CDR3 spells CASSSSGWPGSAELFF. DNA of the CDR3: TGTGCCAGCAGTTCTAGCGGGTGGCCTGGGTCGGCGGAGCTGTTTTTT.

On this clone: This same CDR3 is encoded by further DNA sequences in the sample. CDR3 DNA: TGTGCCAGTAGTATTGGAGGAGAGACCCAGTACTTC. Residues: CASSIGGETQYF. The chain is built from TRBV19 and TRBJ2-5; TRBD2 is a possible D gene (5 bases). The CDR3 covers 12 residues. V was shortened by 3 bases and J by 4 bases, with 6 bases between the two germline ends. Germline CDR1 LNHDA, CDR2 SQIVND (reference sequence).

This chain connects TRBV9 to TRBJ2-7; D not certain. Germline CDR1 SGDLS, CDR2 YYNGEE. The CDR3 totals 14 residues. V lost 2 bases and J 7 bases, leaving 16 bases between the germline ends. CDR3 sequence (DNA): TGTGCCAGCAGCGTTAGTGCCATCCCTACTGAGCAGTACTTC. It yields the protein CASSVSAIPTEQYF.

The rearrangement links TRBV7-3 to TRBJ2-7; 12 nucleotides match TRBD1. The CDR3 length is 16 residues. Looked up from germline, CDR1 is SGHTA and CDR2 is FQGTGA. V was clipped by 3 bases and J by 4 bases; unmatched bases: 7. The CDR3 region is CASSFSGQGAVYEQYF. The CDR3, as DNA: TGTGCCAGCAGCTTTTCGGGACAGGGGGCTGTATACGAGCAGTACTTC. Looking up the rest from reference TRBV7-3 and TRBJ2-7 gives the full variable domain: GAGVSQTPSNKVTEKGKYVELRCDPISGHTALYWYRQSLGQGPEFLIYFQGTGAADDSGLPNDRFFAVRPEGSVSTLKIQRTERGDSAVYLCASSFSGQGAVYEQYFGPGTRLTVT.

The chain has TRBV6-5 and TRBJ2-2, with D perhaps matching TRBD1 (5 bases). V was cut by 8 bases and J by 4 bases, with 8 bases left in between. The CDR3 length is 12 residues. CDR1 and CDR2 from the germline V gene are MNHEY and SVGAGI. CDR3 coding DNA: TGTGCCAGCGACAGACTCACCGGGGAGCTGTTTTTT. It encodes CASDRLTGELFF.

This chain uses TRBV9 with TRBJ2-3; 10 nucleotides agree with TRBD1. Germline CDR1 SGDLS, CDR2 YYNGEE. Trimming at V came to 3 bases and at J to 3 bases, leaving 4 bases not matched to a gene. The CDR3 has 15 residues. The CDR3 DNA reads TGTGCCAGCAGCGGGACAGGGGGAACGACAGATACGCAGTATTTT. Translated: CASSGTGGTTDTQYF.

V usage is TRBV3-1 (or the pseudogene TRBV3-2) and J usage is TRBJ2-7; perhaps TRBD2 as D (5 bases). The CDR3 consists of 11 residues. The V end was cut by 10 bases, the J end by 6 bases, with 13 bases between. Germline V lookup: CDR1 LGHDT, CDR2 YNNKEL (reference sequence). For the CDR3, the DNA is TGTGCCACCCTCAGCGGATCCGAGCAGTACTTC. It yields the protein CATLSGSEQYF.